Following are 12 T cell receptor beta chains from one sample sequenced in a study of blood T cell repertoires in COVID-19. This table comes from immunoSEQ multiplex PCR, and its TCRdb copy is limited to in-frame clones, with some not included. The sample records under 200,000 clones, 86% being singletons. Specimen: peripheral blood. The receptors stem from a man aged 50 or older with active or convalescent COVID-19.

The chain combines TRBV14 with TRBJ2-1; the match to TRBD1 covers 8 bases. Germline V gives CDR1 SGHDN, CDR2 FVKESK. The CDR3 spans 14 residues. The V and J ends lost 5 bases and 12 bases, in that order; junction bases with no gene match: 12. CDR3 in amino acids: CASSSKFDRGWQFF. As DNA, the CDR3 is TGTGCCAGCAGCTCCAAATTCGACAGGGGATGGCAGTTCTTC. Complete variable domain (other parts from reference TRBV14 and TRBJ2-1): EAGVTQFPSHSVIEKGQTVTLRCDPISGHDNLYWYRRVMGKEIKFLLHFVKESKQDESGMPNNRFLAERTGGTYSTLKVQPAELEDSGVYFCASSSKFDRGWQFFGPGTRLTVL.

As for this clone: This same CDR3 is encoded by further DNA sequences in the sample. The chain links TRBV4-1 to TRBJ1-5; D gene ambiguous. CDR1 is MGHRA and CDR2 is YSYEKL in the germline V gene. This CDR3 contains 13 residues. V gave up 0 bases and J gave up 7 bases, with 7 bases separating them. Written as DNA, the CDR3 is TGCGCCAGCAGCCAAGAATCACGGCAGCCCCAGCATTTT. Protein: CASSQESRQPQHF.

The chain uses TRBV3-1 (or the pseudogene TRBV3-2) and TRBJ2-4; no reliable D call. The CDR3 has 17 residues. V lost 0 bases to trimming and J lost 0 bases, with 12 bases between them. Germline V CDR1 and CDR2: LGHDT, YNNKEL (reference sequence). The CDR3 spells CASSQEWLLIAKNIQYF. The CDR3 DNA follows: TGTGCCAGCAGCCAAGAATGGCTCCTGATAGCCAAAAACATTCAGTACTTC.

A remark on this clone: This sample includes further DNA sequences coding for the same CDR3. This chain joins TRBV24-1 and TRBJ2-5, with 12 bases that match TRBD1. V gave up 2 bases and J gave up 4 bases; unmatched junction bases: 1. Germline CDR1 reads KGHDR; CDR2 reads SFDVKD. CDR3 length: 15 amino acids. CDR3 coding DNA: TGTGCCACCAGTGATTCGGGACAGGGGGCAGAGACCCAGTACTTC. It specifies CATSDSGQGAETQYF.

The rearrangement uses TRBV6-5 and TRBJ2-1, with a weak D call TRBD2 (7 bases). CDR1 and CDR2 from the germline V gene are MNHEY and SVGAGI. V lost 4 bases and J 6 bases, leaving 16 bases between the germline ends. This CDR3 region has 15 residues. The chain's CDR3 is CASSSLGGVGNEQFF. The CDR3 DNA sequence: TGTGCCAGCAGTTCCCTAGGGGGGGTGGGCAATGAGCAGTTCTTC.

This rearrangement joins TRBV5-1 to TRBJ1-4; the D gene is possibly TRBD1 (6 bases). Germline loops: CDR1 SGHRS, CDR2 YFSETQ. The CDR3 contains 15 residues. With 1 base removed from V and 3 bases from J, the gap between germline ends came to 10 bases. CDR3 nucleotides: TGCGCCAGCAGCTTGCTCGGGGGGCCTAATGAAAAACTGTTTTTT. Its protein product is CASSLLGGPNEKLFF. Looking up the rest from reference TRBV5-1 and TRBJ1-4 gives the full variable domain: KAGVTQTPRYLIKTRGQQVTLSCSPISGHRSVSWYQQTPGQGLQFLFEYFSETQRNKGNFPGRFSGRQFSNSRSEMNVSTLELGDSALYLCASSLLGGPNEKLFFGSGTQLSVL.

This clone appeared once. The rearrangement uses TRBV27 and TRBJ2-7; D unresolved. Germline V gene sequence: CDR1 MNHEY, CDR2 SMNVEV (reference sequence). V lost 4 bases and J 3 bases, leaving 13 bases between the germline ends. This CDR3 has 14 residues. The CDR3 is CASSSHTRFYEQYF. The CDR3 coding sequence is TGTGCCAGCAGTTCACATACGAGGTTCTACGAGCAGTACTTC.

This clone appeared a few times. DNA for the CDR3: TGCGCCAGCAGCCGTAGTGCCCAACAAGAGACCCAGTACTTC. Its translation: CASSRSAQQETQYF. This sequence joins TRBV4-1 and TRBJ2-5; D is undetermined. This CDR3 comprises 14 residues. Germline CDR1 and CDR2: MGHRA and YSYEKL. The V gene lost 4 bases and the J gene lost 2 bases, with 11 bases spanning the gap.

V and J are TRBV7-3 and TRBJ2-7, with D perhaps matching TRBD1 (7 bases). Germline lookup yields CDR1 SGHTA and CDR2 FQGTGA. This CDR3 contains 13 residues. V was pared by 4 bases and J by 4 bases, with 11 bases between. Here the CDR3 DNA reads TGTGCCAGCAGCTCCTCAGGGGGGTACGAGCAGTACTTC. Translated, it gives CASSSSGGYEQYF.

The CDR3 spells CASSFGRENSPLHF. The CDR3 nucleotides read TGTGCCAGCAGCTTCGGACGGGAGAATTCACCCCTCCACTTT. The chain couples TRBV5-8 to TRBJ1-6, with D uncertain. CDR3 size: 14 residues. V lost 2 bases, J lost 7 bases, and 10 bases lay in between. CDR1 and CDR2 from the germline V gene are SGHTS and YDEGEE.

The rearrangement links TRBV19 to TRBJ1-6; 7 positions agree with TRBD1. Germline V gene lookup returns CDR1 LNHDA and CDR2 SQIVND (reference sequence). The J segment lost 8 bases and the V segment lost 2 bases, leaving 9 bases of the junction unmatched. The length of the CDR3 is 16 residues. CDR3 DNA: TGTGCCAGTAGTATAAGCCGACAGGGAGGAGATTCACCCCTCCACTTT. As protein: CASSISRQGGDSPLHF.

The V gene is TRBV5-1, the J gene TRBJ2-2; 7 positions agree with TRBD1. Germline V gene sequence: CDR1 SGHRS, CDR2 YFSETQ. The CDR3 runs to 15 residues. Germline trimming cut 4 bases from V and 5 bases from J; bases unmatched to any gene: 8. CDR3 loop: CASSPATGKTGELFF. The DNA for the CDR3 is TGCGCCAGCAGCCCGGCGACAGGGAAAACCGGGGAGCTGTTTTTT.